These 25 T cell receptor beta chains were all obtained from the same sample, sequenced in a study of cytomegalovirus exposure and HLA in healthy donors. The method was immunoSEQ multiplex PCR; TCRdb's version includes in-frame clones alone and lacks a portion of them. Of fewer than 250,000 clones in the sample, about nine tenths were seen once. The specimen was PBMCs. These receptors were obtained from a woman younger than 30 in good health and CMV-seropositive.

The chain carries TRBV4-1 and TRBJ2-7, with TRBD1 identical over 9 bases. Germline CDR1 is MGHRA and CDR2 is YSYEKL. The CDR3 spans 20 residues. Losses at the gene ends were 2 bases for V and 2 bases for J; bases not matched to a gene: 19. The CDR3 is CASSQRGIGTGSISPYEQYF. For the CDR3, the DNA is TGCGCCAGCAGCCAACGAGGGATTGGGACAGGGAGTATTTCTCCCTACGAGCAGTACTTC.

This chain joins TRBV27 and TRBJ1-5; 10 bases are a match to TRBD1. The CDR3 loop spans 15 amino acids. The ends lost 3 bases at V and 6 bases at J; junction bases unmatched: 5. Germline V lookup: CDR1 MNHEY, CDR2 SMNVEV (reference sequence). CDR3 residues: CASSFRTGGGQPQHF. CDR3 in DNA: TGTGCCAGCAGTTTCCGGACAGGGGGGGGTCAGCCCCAGCATTTT.

This chain joins TRBV6-1 and TRBJ2-1; perhaps TRBD1 as D (6 bases). The CDR3 sequence is 16 residues long. V was cut by 2 bases and J by 2 bases, with 13 bases left in between. Germline CDR1 is MNHNS and CDR2 is SASEGT. Here the CDR3 DNA reads TGTGCCAGCAGTGAAATGACAGGCGAGACCTACAATGAGCAGTTCTTC. It translates to CASSEMTGETYNEQFF.

V and J are TRBV27 and TRBJ2-2, with D hard to call. Germline CDR1 reads MNHEY; CDR2 reads SMNVEV (reference sequence). This CDR3 is 16 amino acids long. V was shortened by 8 bases and J by 6 bases, with 22 bases between the two germline ends. Here the CDR3 reads CASRPSFTGVAGELFF. For the CDR3, the DNA is TGTGCCAGCCGGCCCTCCTTCACTGGAGTTGCCGGGGAGCTGTTTTTT.

With regard to this clone: At the DNA level, this CDR3 is encoded by other sequences in the same sample as well. J is TRBJ1-2 and V is TRBV30; TRBD1 might be the D (5 bases). V lost 0 bases and J lost 4, with 9 bases in between. Germline-derived CDR1 and CDR2 are GTSNPN and SVGIG (reference sequence). This CDR3 has 13 amino acids. The CDR3 protein is CAWSVRGSYGYTF. The CDR3 DNA follows: TGTGCCTGGAGTGTACGGGGGAGCTATGGCTACACCTTC.

The chain carries TRBV28 and TRBJ2-4, with D perhaps matching TRBD2 (5 bases). Germline loops: CDR1 MDHEN, CDR2 SYDVKM. Trimming removed 6 bases from V and 4 bases from J, with 16 bases in between. The CDR3 loop spans 15 amino acids. For the CDR3, the DNA is TGTGCCAGCAGCCCCCCGGGGAGCCTTAAAAACATTCAGTACTTC. Translation gives CASSPPGSLKNIQYF.

The V and J genes are TRBV28 and TRBJ1-2, with D unresolved. Germline V gene sequence: CDR1 MDHEN, CDR2 SYDVKM. V lost 2 bases and J 4 bases, leaving 20 bases between the germline ends. This CDR3 has 17 amino acids. The CDR3 DNA is TGTGCCAGCAGTTTAGGCAGCGACGGTTCACTTATCTATGGCTACACCTTC. Its protein product is CASSLGSDGSLIYGYTF.

This clone is a singleton in its sample. The rearrangement links TRBV29-1 to TRBJ2-3, with D possibly matching TRBD1 (5 bases). CDR3 length: 15 amino acids. Germline V gene lookup returns CDR1 SQVTM and CDR2 ANQGSEA. Trimming shortened V by 3 bases and J by 2 bases, and 15 bases separated the two germline ends. The CDR3 DNA follows: TGCAGCGTTGACCTACCGACAGAGACCACAGATACGCAGTATTTT. It yields the protein CSVDLPTETTDTQYF.

Points on this clone: Distinct nucleotide sequences in the sample also encode this CDR3. The V and J genes are TRBV28 and TRBJ1-3, with TRBD1 matching 7 bases. Trimming at V came to 5 bases and at J to 4 bases, leaving 5 bases not matched to a gene. The CDR3 consists of 14 residues. The germline CDR1 and CDR2 sequences are MDHEN and SYDVKM. The CDR3 here is CASSTTGPGNTIYF. The DNA of the CDR3 is TGTGCCAGCAGTACGACAGGGCCCGGAAACACCATATATTTT.

This sequence joins TRBV19 and TRBJ2-7; D is perhaps TRBD2 (6 bases). Trimming removed 4 bases at V and 6 bases at J, with 16 bases between. The CDR3 is 14 amino acids. Germline CDR1 reads LNHDA; CDR2 reads SQIVND (reference sequence). CDR3 region: CASSTSDLGLEQYF. For the CDR3, the DNA is TGTGCCAGTAGTACTAGCGACCTCGGTCTCGAGCAGTACTTC.

The V gene is TRBV7-2, the J gene TRBJ1-5; D unresolved. The germline V gene has CDR1 SGHTA and CDR2 FQGNSA. Trimming removed 6 bases at V and 0 bases at J, with 3 bases between. The CDR3 covers 12 residues. The CDR3 sequence: CASSRSNQPQHF. The DNA for the CDR3 is TGTGCCAGCAGTCGTAGCAATCAGCCCCAGCATTTT.

The rearrangement joins TRBV4-2 to TRBJ2-2, with D maybe TRBD1 (6 bases). With 3 bases removed from V and 8 bases from J, the gap between germline ends came to 10 bases. The CDR3 has 13 amino acids. The germline V gene has CDR1 LGHNA and CDR2 YNFKEQ. As DNA, the CDR3 is TGTGCCAGCAGCCAGGACAGTCGAGGGGAGCTGTTTTTT. This gives the protein CASSQDSRGELFF.

This chain connects TRBV30 to TRBJ2-7, with TRBD1 as a possible D gene (6 bases). Trimming took off 0 bases at V and 6 bases at J, with 24 bases between the two ends. The CDR3 consists of 17 residues. Germline V gene lookup returns CDR1 GTSNPN and CDR2 SVGIG (reference sequence). The CDR3 DNA follows: TGTGCCTGGAGTGTACTGTCATCAGGGGTTTATGGTAGCGAGCAGTACTTC. The encoded protein is CAWSVLSSGVYGSEQYF.

The chain combines TRBV27 with TRBJ1-1; tentatively, D is TRBD1 (6 bases). Trimming stripped 5 bases from V and 5 bases from J, with 21 bases between. The germline gives CDR1 MNHEY, CDR2 SMNVEV (reference sequence). This CDR3 has 16 residues. CDR3 loop: CASSPLVGALLTEAFF. CDR3 nucleotide sequence: TGTGCCAGCAGTCCCCTCGTGGGGGCGCTGTTGACTGAAGCTTTCTTT.

The V and J genes are TRBV15 and TRBJ1-2; TRBD1 matches 12 bases. This CDR3 region has 15 residues. Germline V gene lookup returns CDR1 LNHNV and CDR2 YYDKDF (reference sequence). The J segment lost 6 bases and the V segment lost 8 bases, leaving 10 bases of the junction unmatched. CDR3 nucleotides: TGTGCCACCGGACGGGACAGGGGGCGAAGTAATGGCTACACCTTC. Its translation: CATGRDRGRSNGYTF.

The chain recombines TRBV9 with TRBJ2-1; TRBD2 matches 9 bases. CDR1 is SGDLS and CDR2 is YYNGEE in the germline V gene. CDR3 length: 16 residues. V shed 0 bases and J 4 bases; nucleotides not matched to a gene: 5. The DNA for the CDR3 is TGTGCCAGCAGCGTAGCTAGCGGGACGGTATACAATGAGCAGTTCTTC. Translation: CASSVASGTVYNEQFF.

The rearrangement uses TRBV19 and TRBJ2-7; TRBD1 agrees at 8 bases. This CDR3 has 15 amino acids. After removal of 5 bases from V and 7 bases from J, the junction contained 13 bases not matched to a gene. In germline, CDR1 is LNHDA, CDR2 SQIVND (reference sequence). For the CDR3, the DNA is TGTGCCAGTAGTCCTCCAGGGGGCGCGACTCGGGAGCAGTACTTC. It encodes CASSPPGGATREQYF.

This chain uses TRBV7-9 with TRBJ1-3; 8 nucleotides match TRBD1. The CDR3 spans 16 residues. Germline assignment: CDR1 SEHNR and CDR2 FQNEAQ (reference sequence). J was trimmed by 1 base and V by 8 bases; bases with no gene match: 10. DNA of the CDR3: TGTGCCAGCCATTTGGACAGGGTTTATTCTGGAAACACCATATATTTT. Its protein is CASHLDRVYSGNTIYF.

Here the CDR3 DNA reads TGCGCCAGCAGTCAACCCCCCTACGCTTTCTTT. It encodes CASSQPPYAFF. V is TRBV23-1 and J is TRBJ1-1; D call uncertain. TRBV23-1 carries the ORF label, with uncertain function. This CDR3 is 11 amino acids long. V gave up 2 bases and J gave up 11 bases, with 9 bases separating them.

The chain combines TRBV5-1 with TRBJ2-1, with 10 bases identical to TRBD2. The CDR3 extends over 16 amino acids. V was pared by 3 bases and J by 6 bases, with 9 bases of the junction left unmatched. Germline CDR1 SGHRS, CDR2 YFSETQ. The CDR3: CASSYPGVAGGNEQFF. DNA for the CDR3: TGCGCCAGCAGCTACCCGGGGGTAGCGGGAGGCAATGAGCAGTTCTTC.

The genes are TRBV27 and TRBJ2-1, with a weak D call TRBD1 (6 bases). The germline CDR1 and CDR2 sequences are MNHEY and SMNVEV (reference sequence). The CDR3 runs to 17 residues. V was clipped by 7 bases and J by 0 bases, with 19 bases between them. The DNA for the CDR3 is TGTGCCAGCACCGAGCGGCAGGGGATAAGCTCCTACAATGAGCAGTTCTTC. Protein product: CASTERQGISSYNEQFF.

The chain employs TRBV7-9 and TRBJ1-1; 7 bases match TRBD1. The CDR3 runs 14 residues. The trim removed 5 bases at V and 1 base at J, leaving 4 bases unmatched. The germline V gene encodes CDR1 SEHNR and CDR2 FQNEAQ (reference sequence). The CDR3 coding sequence is TGTGCCAGCAGCCGACGGACAGGGAACACTGAAGCTTTCTTT. The encoded protein is CASSRRTGNTEAFF.

J is TRBJ2-7 and V is TRBV10-3; D is unresolved. Trimming took off 6 bases at V and 4 bases at J, with 10 bases between the two ends. Germline V CDR1 and CDR2: ENHRY, SYGVKD. The CDR3 spans 12 residues. In DNA, the CDR3 is TGTGCCATCAGGGGCGACCAGTACGAGCAGTACTTC. Residues: CAIRGDQYEQYF.

This clone came up once. This chain connects TRBV29-1 to TRBJ2-1; possible D gene TRBD2, 7 bases. Germline-derived CDR1 and CDR2 are SQVTM and ANQGSEA. Deletions cut 1 base from V and 9 bases from J, with 16 bases between. CDR3 length equals 14 residues. The CDR3 sequence is CSVEGRGRVGEQFF. CDR3 in DNA: TGCAGCGTTGAAGGGCGGGGGCGGGTGGGTGAGCAGTTCTTC.

DNA for the CDR3: TGCGCCAGCAGTGAGTCGAGGTTAGGCTACACCTTC. This sequence encodes CASSESRLGYTF. The rearrangement uses TRBV10-2 and TRBJ1-2; D gene ambiguous. The germline V gene has CDR1 WSHSY and CDR2 SAAADI. Between the trimmed V and J ends, which lost 0 bases and 8 bases, there was a span of 7 bases. The CDR3 extends over 12 amino acids.